The TCR beta chain described here comes from a study of blood T cell repertoires in COVID-19. The CDR3 runs 15 residues. The ends were cut back, 3 bases at V and 5 bases at J, with 13 bases in the middle. Germline CDR1 is KGHDR and CDR2 is SFDVKD. Clones were read by immunoSEQ multiplex PCR, and TCRdb kept only the in-frame ones, dropping some. Of some 670,000 clones in the sample, 80% to 90% were seen once. Source material: peripheral blood. V is TRBV24-1 and J is TRBJ2-1, with D possibly being TRBD1 (6 bases). The TCR originated in a woman in her late teens or twenties with acute or convalescent COVID-19. For the CDR3, the DNA is TGTGCCACCAGTGATACACAGGGAACAAACAATGAGCAGTTCTTC. As protein: CATSDTQGTNNEQFF.